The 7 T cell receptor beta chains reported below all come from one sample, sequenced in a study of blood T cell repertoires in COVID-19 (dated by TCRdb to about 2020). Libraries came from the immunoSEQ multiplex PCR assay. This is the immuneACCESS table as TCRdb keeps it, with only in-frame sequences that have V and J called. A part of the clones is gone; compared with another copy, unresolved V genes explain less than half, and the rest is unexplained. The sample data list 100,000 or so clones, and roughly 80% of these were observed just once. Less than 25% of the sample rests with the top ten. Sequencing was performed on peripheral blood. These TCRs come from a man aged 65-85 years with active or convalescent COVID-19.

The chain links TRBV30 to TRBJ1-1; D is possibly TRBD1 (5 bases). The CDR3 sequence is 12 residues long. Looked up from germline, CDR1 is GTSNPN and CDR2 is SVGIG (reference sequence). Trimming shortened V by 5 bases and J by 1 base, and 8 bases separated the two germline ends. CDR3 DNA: TGTGCCTGGTCTGGGGCGAACACTGAAGCTTTCTTT. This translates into CAWSGANTEAFF.

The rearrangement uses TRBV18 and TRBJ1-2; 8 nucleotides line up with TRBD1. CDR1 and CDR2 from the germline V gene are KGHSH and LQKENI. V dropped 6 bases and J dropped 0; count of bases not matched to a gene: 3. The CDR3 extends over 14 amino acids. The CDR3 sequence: CASSPGQANYGYTF. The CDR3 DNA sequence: TGTGCCAGCTCGCCGGGACAGGCTAACTATGGCTACACCTTC. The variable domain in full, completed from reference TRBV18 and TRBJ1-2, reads NAGVMQNPRHLVRRRGQEARLRCSPMKGHSHVYWYRQLPEEGLKFMVYLQKENIIDESGMPKERFSAEFPKEGPSILRIQQVVRGDSAAYFCASSPGQANYGYTFGSGTRLTVV.

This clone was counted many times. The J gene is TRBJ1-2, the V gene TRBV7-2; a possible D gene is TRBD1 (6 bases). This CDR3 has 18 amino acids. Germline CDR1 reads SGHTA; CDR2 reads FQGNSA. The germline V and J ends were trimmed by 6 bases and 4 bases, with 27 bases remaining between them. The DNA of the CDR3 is TGTGCCAGCAGTCTAGGGGGGAGGGGTCATACCCTCGCCTATGGCTACACCTTC. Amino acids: CASSLGGRGHTLAYGYTF.

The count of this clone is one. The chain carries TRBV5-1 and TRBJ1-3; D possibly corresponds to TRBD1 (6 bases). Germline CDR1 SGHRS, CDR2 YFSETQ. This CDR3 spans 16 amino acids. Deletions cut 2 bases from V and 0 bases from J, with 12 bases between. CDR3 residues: CASSLGGRSSGNTIYF. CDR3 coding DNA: TGCGCCAGCAGCTTAGGGGGTAGGTCCTCTGGAAACACCATATATTTT.

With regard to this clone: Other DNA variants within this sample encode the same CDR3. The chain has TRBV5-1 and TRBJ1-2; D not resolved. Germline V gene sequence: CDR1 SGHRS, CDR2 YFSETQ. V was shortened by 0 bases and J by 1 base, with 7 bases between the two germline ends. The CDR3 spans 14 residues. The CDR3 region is CASSLGPGNYGYTF. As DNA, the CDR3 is TGCGCCAGCAGCTTGGGCCCGGGTAACTATGGCTACACCTTC.

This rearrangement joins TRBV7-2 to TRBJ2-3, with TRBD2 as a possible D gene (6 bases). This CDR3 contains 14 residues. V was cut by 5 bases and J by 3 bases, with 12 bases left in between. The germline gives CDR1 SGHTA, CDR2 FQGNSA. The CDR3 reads CASSTNRGTDTQYF. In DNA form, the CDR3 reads TGTGCCAGCAGCACGAATCGGGGGACAGATACGCAGTATTTT. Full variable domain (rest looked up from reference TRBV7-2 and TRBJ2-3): GAGVSQSPSNKVTEKGKDVELRCDPISGHTALYWYRQSLGQGLEFLIYFQGNSAPDKSGLPSDRFSAERTGGSVSTLTIQRTQQEDSAVYLCASSTNRGTDTQYFGPGTRLTVL.

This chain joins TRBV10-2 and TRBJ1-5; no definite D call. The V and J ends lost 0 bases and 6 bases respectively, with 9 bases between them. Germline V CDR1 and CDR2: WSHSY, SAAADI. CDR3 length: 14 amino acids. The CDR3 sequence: CASSESKGGQPQHF. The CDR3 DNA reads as TGCGCCAGCAGTGAGTCGAAAGGAGGTCAGCCCCAGCATTTT.